One TCR beta chain is described in this entry. Authors' data handling: It was from reference gene primer amplification that nucleated cell counts were estimated. The table came from immunoSEQ multiplex PCR; TCRdb's copy has only in-frame clones and leaves some out. The V and J calls and the clone size are those of that table, but D and trimming were determined from the DNA. The sample yields hundreds of thousands of clones, about 85% seen once. The data originate from a study of blood T cell repertoires in COVID-19. As for the study in general: Samples taken during acute and convalescent COVID-19 were collected in the United States, Italy and Spain.

CDR1 is LGHDT, CDR2 YNNKEL, per germline (reference sequence). The CDR3 sequence is 15 residues long. J was trimmed by 1 base and V by 5 bases; bases with no gene match: 6. The chain recombines TRBV3-1 (or the pseudogene TRBV3-2) with TRBJ2-5; the match to TRBD1 covers 8 bases. Material for sequencing was peripheral blood. This clonotype originated in a human donor in a cohort sampled during active COVID-19. The CDR3 spells CASSGRGQGQETQYF. DNA for the CDR3: TGTGCCAGCAGCGGGAGAGGACAGGGCCAAGAGACCCAGTACTTC.